This TCR beta chain was retrieved from a study of PD-L1 blockade in urothelial cancer. Across the whole study: Men with urothelial cancer arising in the bladder made up most of the 29 patients. At 6 weeks and at 3 weeks (second dose) after treatment start, blood was analyzed. T cells numbered a median of roughly 150,000 in the blood samples. General study findings and limits: It was durable-benefit patients whose tumor-associated blood clones expanded more at 3 weeks.

Of note for this clone: No antigen is known for it.

The data were produced by immunoSEQ multiplex PCR, yet TCRdb's version contains in-frame clones alone and is incomplete. The data contain some 79,000 clones, around 76% of them singletons. Germline CDR1 SGHNT, CDR2 YYREEE (reference sequence). With V trimmed by 0 bases and J by 8 bases, 5 bases remained unmatched. CDR3 length: 14 amino acids. The TCR comes from a man aged 70 or older with urothelial cancer. Sample: PBMCs, taken around atezolizumab (anti-PD-L1) treatment. The rearrangement links TRBV5-4 to TRBJ1-1; 9 nucleotides line up with TRBD1. DNA of the CDR3: TGTGCCAGCAGCTTGGACAGGGGGCGGGAAGAAGCTTTCTTT. This gives the protein CASSLDRGREEAFF.